This T cell receptor (beta chain) was recovered during a study of human T cells and chemical hapten exposure. The sample holds a few counts of this clonotype. The time point: healthy volunteer bleed at 6 weeks. Extraction of total RNA was performed on unfractionated whole blood. Each CDR3 protein is one row after TCRdb ran MiXCR on the RACE reads. This sample has tens of thousands of distinct CDR3 sequences; over 8.5% occur once, and the top ten carry 1.5% to 1.7%. This CDR3 is built from 16 residues. Germline lookup yields CDR1 SGHRS and CDR2 YFSETQ. The V end was cut by 1 base, the J end by 0 bases, with 8 bases between.

The TCR originated in a male donor in good health. Some clones in this sample may be carry-over from other donors' samples. The rearrangement joins TRBV5-1 to TRBJ1-6, with a possible D match to TRBD1 (5 bases). The sample taken for sequencing was whole blood. In nucleotides, the CDR3 is TGCGCCAGCAGCTTGTGGGGGAGCTCCTATAATTCACCCCTCCACTTT. Translated, it gives CASSLWGSSYNSPLHF.